Sequencing of this T cell receptor (beta chain) was carried out in a study of T cell responses to AZD1222 COVID-19 vaccine. Only in-frame clones appear in the TCRdb table, and some are missing; sequencing was by immunoSEQ multiplex PCR. The profile shows about 150,000 clones, 80% to 95% of them singletons. The CDR3 has 13 residues. The V end was cut by 3 bases, the J end by 3 bases, with 9 bases between. Looked up from germline, CDR1 is MNHNS and CDR2 is SASEGT. The J gene is TRBJ2-7, the V gene TRBV6-1, with D tentatively TRBD1 or TRBD2 (5 bases each). The material was peripheral blood, obtained 28 days after the second AZD1222 dose. This receptor was obtained from an adult who received the AZD1222 COVID-19 vaccine. The CDR3 DNA sequence: TGTGCCAGCAGTGAGGGACGACACTACGAGCAGTACTTC. Translating gives CASSEGRHYEQYF.